The clone carrying this TCR beta chain showed up just a few times. Its antigen is unknown. The Oncomine TCR Beta short-read assay generated sequence data from the DNA of cultured CD4+ T cells. In TCRdb, the PCR reads were re-called with MiXCR into one record per CDR3 protein. The sample records about 9,200 distinct CDR3 sequences, more than 25% being singletons. As to treatment: approximately nine-day PBMC culture with coronavirus spike peptide pools or control peptides (ViraFEST assay). It was before the COVID-19 pandemic (2011-2018) that the unexposed donor's CD4+ T cells were collected. The germline gives CDR1 MNHEY, CDR2 SMNVEV (reference sequence). CDR3 length equals 13 residues. V lost 2 bases and J 9 bases, leaving 13 bases between the germline ends. The data stem from a study of vaccination and CD4 T cells after COVID-19. At the level of the study: Every participant had a vaccine, which was either BNT162b2 or mRNA-1273, given in two doses.

Findings of the study overall: Within the convalescent patients, spike mono-reactivity was found in 304 of 307 vaccine-specific clones.

Sequencing input: CD4+ T cells from blood, cultured in vitro. The source is a human donor in good health. The chain couples TRBV27 to TRBJ1-2; the D gene is possibly TRBD1 (5 bases). The CDR3 spells CASSLLGVRSYTF. CDR3 nucleotide sequence: TGTGCCAGCAGTTTACTGGGGGTTCGGAGCTACACCTTC.